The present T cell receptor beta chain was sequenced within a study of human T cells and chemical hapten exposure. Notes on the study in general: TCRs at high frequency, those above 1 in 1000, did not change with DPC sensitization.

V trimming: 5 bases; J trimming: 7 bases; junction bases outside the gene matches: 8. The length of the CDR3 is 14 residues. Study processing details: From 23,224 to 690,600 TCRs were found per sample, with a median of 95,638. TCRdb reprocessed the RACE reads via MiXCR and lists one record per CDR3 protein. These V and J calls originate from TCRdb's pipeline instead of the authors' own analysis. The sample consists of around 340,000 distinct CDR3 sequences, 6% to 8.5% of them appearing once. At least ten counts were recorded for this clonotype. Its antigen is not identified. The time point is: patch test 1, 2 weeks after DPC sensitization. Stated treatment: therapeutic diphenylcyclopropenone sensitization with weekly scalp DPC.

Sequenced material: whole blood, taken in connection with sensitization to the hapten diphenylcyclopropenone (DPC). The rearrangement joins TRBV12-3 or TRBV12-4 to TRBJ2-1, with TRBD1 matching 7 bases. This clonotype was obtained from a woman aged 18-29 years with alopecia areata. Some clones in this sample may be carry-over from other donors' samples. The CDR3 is CASSKQGQGNEQFF. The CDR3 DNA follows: TGTGCCAGCAGTAAACAGGGGCAGGGGAATGAGCAGTTCTTC.